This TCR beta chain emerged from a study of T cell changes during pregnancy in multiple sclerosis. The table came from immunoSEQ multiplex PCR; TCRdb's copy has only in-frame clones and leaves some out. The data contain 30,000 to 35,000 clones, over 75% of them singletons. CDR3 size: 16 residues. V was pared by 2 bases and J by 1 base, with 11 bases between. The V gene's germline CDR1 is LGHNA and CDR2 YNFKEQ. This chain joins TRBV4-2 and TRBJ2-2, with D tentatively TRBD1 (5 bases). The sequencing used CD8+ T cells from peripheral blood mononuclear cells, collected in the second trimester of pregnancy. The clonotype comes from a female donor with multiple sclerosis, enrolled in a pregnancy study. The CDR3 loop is CASSQIQDKNTGELFF. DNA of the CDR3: TGTGCCAGCAGCCAAATACAGGACAAGAACACCGGGGAGCTGTTTTTT.